Listed here are 32 T cell receptor beta chains from one sample, sequenced in a study of blood T cell repertoires in COVID-19. Libraries were prepared by immunoSEQ multiplex PCR; TCRdb keeps only in-frame clonotypes and omits some of them. The sample has under 100,000 clones, 70% to 90% seen once. Sequencing was performed on peripheral blood. The receptors were sampled from an elderly woman with COVID-19, enrolled during active disease.

The count of this clone is one. The V and J genes are TRBV6-1 and TRBJ1-2, with a possible D match to TRBD1 (5 bases). V shed 1 base and J shed 3 bases, with 12 bases lying between them. This CDR3 region has 15 residues. The germline V gene encodes CDR1 MNHNS and CDR2 SASEGT. DNA for the CDR3: TGTGCCAGCAGTGAAGGGGGAGGGGCGGACTATGGCTACACCTTC. It translates to CASSEGGGADYGYTF.

CDR3 region: CASSLWVETGYNSPLHF. CDR3 in DNA: TGTGCCAGCAGTTTATGGGTCGAAACGGGATATAATTCACCCCTCCACTTT. The chain joins TRBV27 to TRBJ1-6; D is uncertain. V lost 1 base, J lost 4 bases, and 14 bases lay in between. In germline, CDR1 is MNHEY, CDR2 SMNVEV (reference sequence). The CDR3 has 17 residues.

V usage is TRBV18 and J usage is TRBJ2-2; possible D gene TRBD2, 5 bases. V lost 2 bases and J lost 7, with 8 bases in between. The CDR3 extends over 13 amino acids. Germline loops: CDR1 KGHSH, CDR2 LQKENI. The CDR3 DNA is TGTGCCAGCTCACCAGGGAGTTTCGGGGAGCTGTTTTTT. It yields the protein CASSPGSFGELFF.

This chain uses TRBV7-3 with TRBJ2-5; D perhaps matches TRBD2 (5 bases). CDR1 SGHTA and CDR2 FQGTGA come from the germline V gene. The CDR3 runs to 13 residues. Deletions cut 3 bases from V and 6 bases from J, with 11 bases between. In DNA, the CDR3 is TGTGCCAGCAGCTTTGGCGGAGGAAAGACCCAGTACTTC. It codes for CASSFGGGKTQYF. The full variable domain, in which reference TRBV7-3 and TRBJ2-5 provide the parts outside the CDR3, is GAGVSQTPSNKVTEKGKYVELRCDPISGHTALYWYRQSLGQGPEFLIYFQGTGAADDSGLPNDRFFAVRPEGSVSTLKIQRTERGDSAVYLCASSFGGGKTQYFGPGTRLLVL.

The chain joins TRBV11-2 to TRBJ1-2, with TRBD1 identical over 9 bases. From germline, CDR1 is SGHAT and CDR2 FQNNGV. This CDR3 is built from 15 residues. J was trimmed by 4 bases and V by 5 bases; bases with no gene match: 8. CDR3 nucleotide sequence: TGTGCCAGCAGCCCCGGACAGGGGAGAGGCTATGGCTACACCTTC. Protein product: CASSPGQGRGYGYTF.

V gene TRBV6-2 or TRBV6-3 combines with J gene TRBJ2-1; 9 positions match TRBD2. The V segment lost 6 bases and the J segment 3 bases; nucleotides outside the gene matches: 6. The V gene's germline CDR1 is MNHEY and CDR2 SVGEGT. The CDR3 length is 15 residues. The CDR3 protein is CASSQLAGLYNEQFF. The CDR3 DNA is TGTGCCAGCAGCCAACTAGCGGGTCTCTACAATGAGCAGTTCTTC.

In this sample, this clone turned up once. The chain is built from TRBV6-5 and TRBJ1-1; unclear D gene. The ends were cut back, 6 bases at V and 8 bases at J, with 16 bases in the middle. This CDR3 spans 13 amino acids. CDR1 and CDR2 (germline): MNHEY, SVGAGI. The CDR3 bases are TGTGCCAGCAGCCCCAGGTCGGGAACGGAAGCTTTCTTT. It yields the protein CASSPRSGTEAFF.

V gene TRBV5-4 combines with J gene TRBJ1-1; 7 positions agree with TRBD1. CDR1 and CDR2 from the germline V gene are SGHNT and YYREEE (reference sequence). This CDR3 contains 15 residues. V shed 0 bases and J 3 bases; nucleotides not matched to a gene: 5. The CDR3 DNA follows: TGTGCCAGCAGCTTGGTGACAGGGTATTACACTGAAGCTTTCTTT. It specifies CASSLVTGYYTEAFF.

The chain combines TRBV5-1 with TRBJ2-3; 8 bases line up with TRBD2. J lost 4 bases, V lost 4 bases, and 5 bases had no gene match. The CDR3 spans 14 residues. Germline V gene lookup returns CDR1 SGHRS and CDR2 YFSETQ. CDR3 sequence: CASSLSGSPDTQYF. In DNA, the CDR3 is TGCGCCAGCAGCCTAAGCGGGAGCCCAGATACGCAGTATTTT.

V gene TRBV7-9 combines with J gene TRBJ1-6, with D tentatively TRBD1 (6 bases). Germline lookup yields CDR1 SEHNR and CDR2 FQNEAQ (reference sequence). The CDR3 runs to 15 residues. V was trimmed by 0 bases and J by 3 bases, leaving 6 bases between them. CDR3 bases: TGTGCCAGCAGCTTAGCGGGACACTATAATTCACCCCTCCACTTT. Translation gives CASSLAGHYNSPLHF.

The chain employs TRBV4-1 and TRBJ2-2; TRBD2 might be the D (5 bases). The ends were cut back, 0 bases at V and 0 bases at J, with 17 bases in the middle. The CDR3 runs to 19 residues. Germline CDR1 MGHRA, CDR2 YSYEKL. The chain's CDR3 is CASSQEGFAGTANTGELFF. CDR3 sequence (DNA): TGCGCCAGCAGCCAAGAGGGTTTTGCGGGCACTGCGAACACCGGGGAGCTGTTTTTT.

The chain links TRBV7-2 to TRBJ2-5; possibly TRBD1 for D (5 bases). The germline V gene encodes CDR1 SGHTA and CDR2 FQGNSA. This CDR3 has 12 residues. V was pared by 3 bases and J by 5 bases, with 7 bases between. The CDR3 loop reads CASSFRAETQYF. The CDR3 DNA follows: TGTGCCAGCAGCTTCAGGGCCGAGACCCAGTACTTC.

The chain carries TRBV5-8 and TRBJ1-2; D is unresolved. CDR3 length equals 14 residues. CDR1 is SGHTS, CDR2 YDEGEE, per germline. With 4 bases removed from V and 3 bases from J, the gap between germline ends came to 13 bases. The CDR3 is CASSEFLPDYGYTF. CDR3 bases: TGTGCCAGCAGCGAGTTCCTCCCGGACTATGGCTACACCTTC.

For the CDR3, the DNA is TGTGCCAGCAGCCAAGATTTGTCCTACGGCGAGCAGTACTTC. As protein: CASSQDLSYGEQYF. The chain joins TRBV3-1 (or the pseudogene TRBV3-2) to TRBJ2-7; D unclear. From germline, CDR1 is LGHDT and CDR2 YNNKEL (reference sequence). The CDR3 sequence is 14 residues long. Between the trimmed V and J ends, which lost 0 bases and 6 bases, there was a span of 12 bases.

The chain combines TRBV7-9 with TRBJ1-1; TRBD1 might be the D (6 bases). Trimming shortened V by 4 bases and J by 5 bases, and 14 bases separated the two germline ends. The CDR3 covers 14 residues. Germline V gene data show CDR1 as SEHNR and CDR2 as FQNEAQ (reference sequence). CDR3 region: CASSSQGSGTEAFF. The DNA for the CDR3 is TGTGCCAGCAGCTCACAGGGAAGTGGGACTGAAGCTTTCTTT.

The V gene is TRBV7-9, the J gene TRBJ2-3; TRBD1 agrees at 8 bases. V lost 5 bases, J lost 2 bases, and 6 bases stayed unmatched. The CDR3 is 15 residues long. Germline loops: CDR1 SEHNR, CDR2 FQNEAQ (reference sequence). The CDR3 nucleotides are TGTGCCAGCAGCCCAAAGGGACAGGCCACAGATACGCAGTATTTT. Protein: CASSPKGQATDTQYF.

The chain employs TRBV9 and TRBJ2-5; possible D gene TRBD2, 5 bases. Germline CDR1 SGDLS, CDR2 YYNGEE. CDR3 size: 13 residues. V lost 0 bases and J 5 bases, leaving 8 bases between the germline ends. CDR3 residues: CASSVVERETQYF. The CDR3 DNA sequence: TGTGCCAGCAGCGTAGTGGAGCGGGAGACCCAGTACTTC.

J is TRBJ2-7 and V is TRBV7-2; 9 nucleotides agree with TRBD1. Per the germline V gene, CDR1 is SGHTA and CDR2 is FQGNSA. V dropped 3 bases and J dropped 3; count of bases not matched to a gene: 6. The CDR3 loop spans 15 amino acids. This CDR3 is CASSFGQGSFYEQYF. CDR3 in DNA: TGTGCCAGCAGCTTCGGACAGGGGAGTTTCTACGAGCAGTACTTC.

The chain is built from TRBV19 and TRBJ2-2, with 10 bases identical to TRBD1. The CDR3 sequence is 17 residues long. The V and J ends lost 5 bases and 8 bases, in that order; junction bases with no gene match: 14. CDR1 is LNHDA, CDR2 SQIVND, per germline (reference sequence). The CDR3 bases are TGTGCCAGTAGTGCCTTACCGGGACAGGGGATCTTTGGGGAGCTGTTTTTT. This translates into CASSALPGQGIFGELFF.

The gene calls are TRBV24-1 and TRBJ2-1; 14 nucleotides align to TRBD2. With 0 bases clipped from V and 5 bases from J, the junction kept 11 bases outside the gene matches. This CDR3 spans 20 amino acids. Germline CDR1 KGHDR, CDR2 SFDVKD. The DNA of the CDR3 is TGTGCCACCAGTGATTTGGGGACTAGCGGGAGAAAGGGTATTAACAATGAGCAGTTCTTC. Amino acids: CATSDLGTSGRKGINNEQFF.

The V and J genes are TRBV18 and TRBJ2-5, with D tentatively TRBD2 (7 bases). The CDR3 covers 16 residues. The germline V gene has CDR1 KGHSH and CDR2 LQKENI. Between the trimmed V and J ends, which lost 0 bases and 2 bases, there was a span of 13 bases. The CDR3 loop reads CASSPPWGGLQETQYF. In DNA, the CDR3 is TGTGCCAGCTCACCACCCTGGGGGGGCCTACAAGAGACCCAGTACTTC.

The CDR3 here is CATSRGGTGGTEQYF. CDR3 nucleotide sequence: TGTGCCACCAGCAGAGGGGGGACAGGGGGCACCGAGCAGTACTTC. The chain employs TRBV15 and TRBJ2-7; 12 bases fit TRBD1. Germline CDR1 LNHNV, CDR2 YYDKDF (reference sequence). V lost 1 base to trimming and J lost 6 bases; unmatched junction nucleotides: 4. This CDR3 comprises 15 residues.

CDR3 bases: TGTGCCAGTAGTATTTCGGGAGGTGAGCCCCAGCATTTT. This codes for CASSISGGEPQHF. The chain uses TRBV19 and TRBJ1-5, with no clear D. This CDR3 contains 13 residues. Germline V gene lookup returns CDR1 LNHDA and CDR2 SQIVND (reference sequence). V was clipped by 3 bases and J by 8 bases, with 11 bases between them. Full variable domain (outside the CDR3, taken from reference TRBV19 and TRBJ1-5): DGGITQSPKYLFRKEGQNVTLSCEQNLNHDAMYWYRQDPGQGLRLIYYSQIVNDFQKGDIAEGYSVSREKKESFPLTVTSAQKNPTAFYLCASSISGGEPQHFGDGTRLSIL.

This clone was detected a few times. The chain couples TRBV18 to TRBJ2-5, with 15 positions matching TRBD2. The CDR3 has 16 amino acids. Germline CDR1 is KGHSH and CDR2 is LQKENI. J was trimmed by 5 bases and V by 4 bases; bases with no gene match: 5. The CDR3 spells CASSRTSGGAEETQYF. Written as DNA, the CDR3 is TGTGCCAGCTCACGGACTAGCGGGGGGGCAGAGGAGACCCAGTACTTC.

The chain combines TRBV9 with TRBJ2-7, with 7 bases aligning to TRBD1. The germline gives CDR1 SGDLS, CDR2 YYNGEE. With V trimmed by 2 bases and J by 4 bases, 21 bases remained unmatched. The CDR3 contains 19 residues. The CDR3, as DNA: TGTGCCAGCAGCGTCTTCCTCGACAGGGTTCTCCCTCGGGCTTACGAGCAGTACTTC. Encoded protein: CASSVFLDRVLPRAYEQYF.

This clone was detected only once. The chain combines TRBV19 with TRBJ2-5, with 7 bases aligning to TRBD1. This CDR3 is built from 14 residues. Looked up from germline, CDR1 is LNHDA and CDR2 is SQIVND (reference sequence). V lost 7 bases to trimming and J lost 4 bases; unmatched junction nucleotides: 9. CDR3 DNA: TGTGCCAGTACAATGAGTCCAGGGGGAGAGACCCAGTACTTC. It specifies CASTMSPGGETQYF.

The J gene is TRBJ2-3, the V gene TRBV5-1; D unresolved. The CDR3 sequence is 14 residues long. Germline V CDR1 and CDR2: SGHRS, YFSETQ. Trimming took off 3 bases at V and 9 bases at J, with 17 bases between the two ends. As DNA, the CDR3 is TGCGCCAGCAGCTCCCTACAACTGGAGCTCACGCAGTATTTT. Translation gives CASSSLQLELTQYF.

The V and J genes are TRBV2 and TRBJ2-7; weak D call: TRBD2 (5 bases). Looked up from germline, CDR1 is SNHLY and CDR2 is FYNNEI. V dropped 6 bases and J dropped 3 bases, with 9 bases sitting between them. CDR3 length: 12 amino acids. CDR3 sequence reads: CASSPTSYEQYF. Here the CDR3 DNA reads TGTGCCAGCAGCCCCACTAGCTACGAGCAGTACTTC.

The rearrangement joins TRBV10-3 to TRBJ2-1, with D perhaps TRBD1 (6 bases). The length of the CDR3 is 15 residues. Deletions cut 8 bases from V and 0 bases from J, with 14 bases between. CDR1 is ENHRY and CDR2 is SYGVKD in the germline V gene. This chain's CDR3 is CAILQGIGSYNEQFF. The CDR3 nucleotides read TGTGCCATCTTACAGGGAATTGGCTCCTACAATGAGCAGTTCTTC.

The rearrangement uses TRBV18 and TRBJ2-3; TRBD2 agrees at 8 bases. CDR3 length: 16 amino acids. Trimming took 0 bases from V and 4 from J; bases not matched to a gene: 6. Germline V gene sequence: CDR1 KGHSH, CDR2 LQKENI. The CDR3 loop reads CASSPPYGGGSDTQYF. CDR3 DNA: TGTGCCAGCTCACCACCCTACGGGGGGGGATCAGATACGCAGTATTTT.

CDR3 loop: CATSDFTEETQYF. DNA of the CDR3: TGTGCCACCAGTGATTTTACAGAAGAGACCCAGTACTTC. This chain links TRBV24-1 with TRBJ2-5; D is ambiguous. In germline, CDR1 is KGHDR, CDR2 SFDVKD. The CDR3 sequence is 13 residues long. Deletions cut 1 base from V and 3 bases from J, with 5 bases between.

This clone was detected once. V and J are TRBV15 and TRBJ1-5; perhaps TRBD1 as D (5 bases). The CDR3 has 16 amino acids. V was trimmed by 3 bases and J by 0 bases, leaving 12 bases between them. Germline lookup yields CDR1 LNHNV and CDR2 YYDKDF (reference sequence). This CDR3 reads CATSREGPYSNQPQHF. In DNA, the CDR3 is TGTGCCACCAGCAGGGAGGGACCTTATAGCAATCAGCCCCAGCATTTT. The entire variable domain, with the rest obtained from reference TRBV15 and TRBJ1-5, is as follows: DAMVIQNPRYQVTQFGKPVTLSCSQTLNHNVMYWYQQKSSQAPKLLFHYYDKDFNNEADTPDNFQSRRPNTSFCFLDIRSPGLGDTAMYLCATSREGPYSNQPQHFGDGTRLSIL.